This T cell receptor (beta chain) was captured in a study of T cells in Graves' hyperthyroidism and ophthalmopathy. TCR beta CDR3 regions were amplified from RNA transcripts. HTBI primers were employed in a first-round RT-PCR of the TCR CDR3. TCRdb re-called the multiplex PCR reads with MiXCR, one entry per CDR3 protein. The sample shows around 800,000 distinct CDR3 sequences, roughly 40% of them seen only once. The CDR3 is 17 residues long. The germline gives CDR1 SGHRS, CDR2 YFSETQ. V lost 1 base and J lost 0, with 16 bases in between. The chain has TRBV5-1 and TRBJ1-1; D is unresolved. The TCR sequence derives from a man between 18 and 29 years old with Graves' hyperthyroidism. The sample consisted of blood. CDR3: CASSLKGRRYMNTEAFF. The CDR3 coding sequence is TGCGCCAGCAGCTTGAAGGGCAGGAGATACATGAACACTGAAGCTTTCTTT.